What follows describes a single T cell receptor beta chain. Germline V gene sequence: CDR1 GTSNPN, CDR2 SVGIG (reference sequence). Deletions cut 0 bases from V and 7 bases from J, with 13 bases between. The CDR3 length is 14 residues. This sample was taken from a study of blood T cell repertoires in COVID-19. On the study more broadly: Nucleic acid was either cDNA or gDNA, and it came from T cells, B-cell-depleted T cells, or PBMCs.

TCRdb keeps only in-frame clones here, not all; method: immunoSEQ multiplex PCR. The sample shows over 130,000 clones, approximately 79% of them seen only once. Participant age was roughly 18 to 90 years, and participants resided in fewer than 25 US areas. Cohort assignment relied on participant-reported clinical history. In Cohort 3, a recovered donor had either two negative PCRs, clearance, or symptom resolution. The sequenced sample was PBMCs or T cells enriched from blood (not recorded which). This TCR derives from a woman between 45 and 60 years old who had recovered from COVID-19. The chain carries TRBV30 and TRBJ1-5; tentative D call: TRBD1 (5 bases). CDR3 DNA: TGTGCCTGGAGTGTACAGGTCATTACACAGCCCCAGCATTTT. Its protein product is CAWSVQVITQPQHF.